This TCR beta chain is drawn from a study of untreated major depressive disorder. Sequenced by immunoSEQ multiplex PCR; TCRdb stores in-frame clones only, minus some. The data show about 20,000 clones, 87% seen once. This clonotype was obtained from a woman in her thirties in good health. Sequenced sample: CD4+ T cells from PBMCs.

The CDR3 is CASSYRGVNEKLFF. In DNA form, the CDR3 reads TGTGCCAGCAGCTACAGGGGGGTCAATGAAAAACTGTTTTTT. The V gene is TRBV11-2, the J gene TRBJ1-4; 8 nucleotides match TRBD1. Germline V lookup: CDR1 SGHAT, CDR2 FQNNGV. V trimming: 4 bases; J trimming: 5 bases; junction bases outside the gene matches: 3. The CDR3 totals 14 residues.